This record looks at one T cell receptor beta chain sequence and its context. Its matching antigen is unknown. This sample stems from a study of CD8 T cells in Susac syndrome. TEMRA cells were enriched by FACS, and CD4+ and CD8+ T cells were negatively isolated. Random hexamers were used to reverse transcribe roughly 0.45 to 1 ug of RNA. TCRdb analysed the immunoSEQ multiplex PCR reads with MiXCR anew, one entry per CDR3 protein. The sample carries a few hundred thousand distinct CDR3 sequences, roughly 93% recorded once. Study findings and constraints: Clonal expansion was not observed in the Susac syndrome CD4+ T cell repertoires.

Sample: CD4+ T cells from PBMCs. This receptor was obtained from a human donor with Susac syndrome.

This chain's CDR3 is CASSREQGVYTF. CDR3 nucleotide sequence: TGTGCCAGCAGCCGAGAACAGGGTGTCTACACCTTC. The chain links TRBV4-2 to TRBJ1-2; TRBD1 might be the D (6 bases). The germline V gene has CDR1 LGHNA and CDR2 YNFKEQ. V dropped 4 bases and J dropped 10 bases, with 13 bases sitting between them. The CDR3 spans 12 residues.